What follows is one T cell receptor beta chain and its context. Its antigen is currently unknown. This specimen belongs to a study of Ad26.COV2.S vaccination and SARS-CoV-2 variants. The study, taken as a whole, reports: Participants given vaccine showed non-spike TCR breadth similar to that of placebo recipients. Researchers cautioned that TCR breadth and depth analyses may have underestimated total T cell responses.

Treatment here: around 19 received Ad26.COV2.S at low or high dose, single or two shots; 5 received placebo; per-sample allocation not given. Day 63 after the first vaccine or placebo injection was the time point for sampling. An adult aged 18-55 years in Boston served as the donor. The assay was immunoSEQ multiplex PCR, and TCRdb's table has in-frame clones only and misses some. Of about 680,000 clones in the sample, roughly 90% were seen once. The source is a person aged 18-60 years who received the Ad26.COV2.S COVID-19 vaccine or a placebo. This specimen was peripheral blood, taken in a trial of Ad26.COV2.S vaccine versus placebo.

The CDR3 DNA reads TGTGCTAGTGGTTTTAGGGGCGAAGAGACCCAGTACTTC. As protein: CASGFRGEETQYF. This chain connects TRBV12-5 to TRBJ2-5; D is perhaps TRBD1 (5 bases). V gave up 3 bases and J gave up 3 bases, with 8 bases separating them. This CDR3 spans 13 amino acids. The germline V gene encodes CDR1 LGHNT and CDR2 FRNRAP.